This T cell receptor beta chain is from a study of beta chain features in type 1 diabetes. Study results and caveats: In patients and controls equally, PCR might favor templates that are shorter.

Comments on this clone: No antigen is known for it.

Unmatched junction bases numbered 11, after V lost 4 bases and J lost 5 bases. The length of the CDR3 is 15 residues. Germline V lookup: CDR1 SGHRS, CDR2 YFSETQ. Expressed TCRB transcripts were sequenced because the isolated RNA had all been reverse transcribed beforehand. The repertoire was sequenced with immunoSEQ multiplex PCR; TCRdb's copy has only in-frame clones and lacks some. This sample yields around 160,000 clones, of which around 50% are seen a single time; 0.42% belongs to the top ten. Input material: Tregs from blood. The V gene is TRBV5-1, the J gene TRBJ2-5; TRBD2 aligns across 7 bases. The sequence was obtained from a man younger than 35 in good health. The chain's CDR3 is CASSLKTGGVETQYF. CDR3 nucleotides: TGCGCCAGCAGCCTTAAGACTGGGGGGGTGGAGACCCAGTACTTC.